The entry below describes one TCR beta chain. Repertoires were generated with immunoSEQ multiplex PCR, while TCRdb's copy carries only in-frame clones and drops some. The sample lists roughly 130,000 clones, roughly 89% occurring once. The data originate from a study of cytomegalovirus exposure and HLA in healthy donors. Study as a whole: Later, an analysis reported that the 130 or so validation repertoires had used the same platform as the approximately 670 first-cohort repertoires.

CDR1 MNHEY and CDR2 SVGAGI come from the germline V gene. V lost 2 bases, J lost 4 bases, and 14 bases lay in between. The CDR3 length is 15 residues. This TCR was recovered from a man aged 25 to 40 in good health and CMV-seronegative. The chain employs TRBV6-5 and TRBJ1-2, with a weak D call TRBD1 (5 bases). The sequenced material came from PBMCs. The CDR3 loop is CASSYTQAWGYGYTF. CDR3 sequence (DNA): TGTGCCAGCAGTTACACACAGGCATGGGGCTATGGCTACACCTTC.